This is a list of T cell receptor beta chains from one sample in a study of cytomegalovirus exposure and HLA in healthy donors. The assay was immunoSEQ multiplex PCR, and TCRdb's table has in-frame clones only and misses some. The repertoire holds 130,000 or so clones, with roughly 70% as singletons. Source material: PBMCs. The receptors originated from a man aged 30-40 years in good health and CMV-seronegative. Both conserved end residues are part of each CDR3. D genes are given only for firm matches. Only some rows state a clone size, as once, few, many or a class for expanded clones.

d_call j_call clone_size v_call cdr3_aa cdr3_nt
NA TRBJ1-2 NA TRBV4-3 CASSQDRTTGRLYGYTF TGCGCCAGCAGCCAAGATCGTACGACAGGCCGTCTCTATGGCTACACCTTC
NA TRBJ2-7 NA TRBV18 CASSPSGQSYEQYF TGTGCCAGCTCACCATCAGGCCAATCCTACGAGCAGTACTTC
NA TRBJ2-7 few TRBV4-1 CASSQGLGFVGLYEQYF TGCGCCAGCAGCCAAGGGCTGGGGTTTGTGGGGCTCTACGAGCAGTACTTC
NA TRBJ2-3 NA TRBV7-9 CASSADRFRSTDTQYF TGTGCCAGCAGCGCGGATAGATTCCGAAGCACAGATACGCAGTATTTT
NA TRBJ1-2 NA TRBV4-3 CASSQTILSYGYTF TGCGCCAGCAGCCAAACCATCCTATCCTATGGCTACACCTTC
TRBD1 TRBJ2-5 NA TRBV13 CASSNRDRLETQYF TGTGCCAGCAGCAACCGGGACAGGTTGGAGACCCAGTACTTC
TRBD2 TRBJ2-3 once TRBV6-5 CASRLERGGTDTQYF TGTGCCAGCAGACTCGAGCGGGGGGGCACAGATACGCAGTATTTT
TRBD1 TRBJ1-5 NA TRBV10-3 CAISEYRGSQPQHF TGTGCCATCAGTGAATACAGGGGGAGTCAGCCCCAGCATTTT
TRBD2 TRBJ2-1 NA TRBV6-4 CAPASGNYEQFF TGTGCCCCAGCTAGCGGGAACTATGAGCAGTTCTTC
TRBD1 TRBJ2-3 NA TRBV27 CASSLLAGTGFTDTQYF TGTGCCAGCAGTTTATTGGCCGGGACAGGGTTCACAGATACGCAGTATTTT
TRBD2 TRBJ2-1 NA TRBV10-3 CAVLNSGSRNEQFF TGTGCCGTTTTAAACAGCGGGAGTCGGAATGAGCAGTTCTTC
TRBD2 TRBJ2-5 NA TRBV9 CASSVGGETQYF TGTGCCAGCAGCGTCGGGGGGGAGACCCAGTACTTC
NA TRBJ1-1 once TRBV19 CASTRRGVTEAFF TGTGCCAGTACGCGGCGGGGTGTGACTGAAGCTTTCTTT
NA TRBJ2-7 few TRBV4-1 CASSQPGIKGVSYEQYF TGCGCCAGCAGCCAACCGGGGATAAAGGGCGTATCCTACGAGCAGTACTTC
NA TRBJ2-7 NA TRBV7-2 CASRFSTQNYEQYF TGTGCCAGCAGATTTTCGACTCAAAACTACGAGCAGTACTTC
NA TRBJ1-5 NA TRBV18 CASSPGGQPQHF TGTGCCAGCTCACCGGGGGGTCAGCCCCAGCATTTT
NA TRBJ1-5 NA TRBV28 CASSFLRRLNQPQHF TGTGCCAGCAGTTTCTTGCGGAGGCTCAATCAGCCCCAGCATTTT
TRBD1 TRBJ1-4 NA TRBV30 CACSPGQLNEKLFF TGTGCCTGTTCCCCGGGACAGCTGAATGAAAAACTGTTTTTT
TRBD1 TRBJ2-1 NA TRBV7-2 CASSQRQGDSYNEQFF TGTGCCAGCAGCCAAAGACAGGGTGACTCCTACAATGAGCAGTTCTTC
TRBD2 TRBJ2-5 NA TRBV5-4 CASSFRSGGYETQYF TGTGCCAGCAGCTTTCGAAGCGGGGGGTACGAGACCCAGTACTTC
TRBD2 TRBJ2-1 NA TRBV28 CALLSGRVYEQFF TGTGCTCTTTTAAGCGGGAGGGTTTATGAGCAGTTCTTC
TRBD2 TRBJ2-2 few TRBV4-3 CASSQEGASGVYTGELFF TGCGCCAGCAGCCAAGAAGGGGCTAGCGGAGTCTACACCGGGGAGCTGTTTTTT
NA TRBJ1-5 NA TRBV4-3 CASSQGWGRDQPQHF TGCGCCAGCAGCCAAGGATGGGGCAGGGATCAGCCCCAGCATTTT
NA TRBJ2-7 few TRBV6-6 CASTERPYEQYF TGTGCCAGCACCGAGCGGCCCTACGAGCAGTACTTC
NA TRBJ2-3 NA TRBV7-6 CASSLLSASTDTQYF TGTGCCAGCAGCTTACTGAGCGCGTCCACAGATACGCAGTATTTT
TRBD2 TRBJ2-7 NA TRBV4-1 CASSQLAGNEQYF TGCGCCAGCAGCCAACTAGCGGGAAACGAGCAGTACTTC
NA TRBJ1-1 NA TRBV10-3 CAIREGGGTEAFF TGTGCCATCAGGGAGGGGGGAGGCACTGAAGCTTTCTTT
NA TRBJ1-3 once TRBV7-5 CARSLGTLGNTIYF TGTGCCAGAAGCCTAGGCACTTTAGGAAACACCATATATTTT
NA TRBJ2-2 few TRBV30 CAWSAFTGELFF TGTGCCTGGAGTGCCTTCACCGGGGAGCTGTTTTTT